The 25 T cell receptor beta chains below come from one sample, sequenced in a study of blood T cell repertoires in COVID-19. The table came from immunoSEQ multiplex PCR; TCRdb's copy has only in-frame clones and leaves some out. The sample has under 350,000 clones, 70% to 90% seen once. The sample consisted of peripheral blood. The receptors shown here come from a woman aged 70-85 years with acute or convalescent COVID-19.

J is TRBJ1-2 and V is TRBV12-5, with 7 bases identical to TRBD1. Germline V CDR1 and CDR2: LGHNT, FRNRAP. Unmatched junction bases numbered 13, after V lost 1 base and J lost 2 bases. This CDR3 region has 18 residues. The CDR3 DNA reads TGTGCTAGTGGTTTGGGAATCCGGACAGGCCTGGTCAACTATGGCTACACCTTC. This sequence encodes CASGLGIRTGLVNYGYTF. The full variable domain, with the rest looked up from reference TRBV12-5 and TRBJ1-2, is DARVTQTPRHKVTEMGQEVTMRCQPILGHNTVFWYRQTMMQGLELLAYFRNRAPLDDSGMPKDRFSAEMPDATLATLKIQPSEPRDSAVYFCASGLGIRTGLVNYGYTFGSGTRLTVV.

The V and J genes are TRBV6-6 and TRBJ2-5; 7 nucleotides match TRBD1. The J segment lost 4 bases and the V segment lost 2 bases, leaving 1 base of the junction unmatched. Germline lookup yields CDR1 MNHNY and CDR2 SVGAGI (reference sequence). This CDR3 region has 13 residues. DNA of the CDR3: TGTGCCAGCAGTTACAGGGGGCGAGAGACCCAGTACTTC. It translates to CASSYRGRETQYF.

This clone was observed once. The V gene is TRBV6-5, the J gene TRBJ1-3; TRBD1 is a possible D gene (6 bases). The CDR3 extends over 13 amino acids. Germline assignment: CDR1 MNHEY and CDR2 SVGAGI. V dropped 7 bases and J dropped 2 bases, with 9 bases sitting between them. The CDR3 sequence: CASTEGAGNTIYF. The CDR3, as DNA: TGTGCCAGCACCGAGGGGGCTGGAAACACCATATATTTT.

The V and J genes are TRBV27 and TRBJ2-1; 14 nucleotides agree with TRBD2. The CDR3 is made up of 18 amino acids. Unmatched junction bases numbered 6, after V lost 3 bases and J lost 2 bases. Germline V gives CDR1 MNHEY, CDR2 SMNVEV (reference sequence). CDR3 loop: CASSLAGTSGGTYNEQFF. The CDR3 DNA sequence: TGTGCCAGCAGTTTGGCCGGGACTAGCGGGGGAACCTACAATGAGCAGTTCTTC.

V gene TRBV3-1 (or the pseudogene TRBV3-2) combines with J gene TRBJ2-5; 10 positions match TRBD2. CDR1 LGHDT and CDR2 YNNKEL come from the germline V gene (reference sequence). The ends lost 2 bases at V and 5 bases at J; junction bases unmatched: 8. The CDR3 contains 16 residues. Here the CDR3 reads CASSQRERGGPETQYF. The CDR3, as DNA: TGTGCCAGCAGCCAACGCGAGCGGGGGGGCCCGGAGACCCAGTACTTC.

The chain uses TRBV2 and TRBJ2-2; 9 bases align to TRBD2. CDR1 is SNHLY and CDR2 is FYNNEI in the germline V gene. V shed 6 bases and J 7 bases; nucleotides not matched to a gene: 12. CDR3 size: 16 residues. The CDR3 DNA is TGTGCCAGCAGCCCAGGAGGGAGCGGGGGGCACGGGGAGCTGTTTTTT. This codes for CASSPGGSGGHGELFF.

V gene TRBV6-6 combines with J gene TRBJ2-1; D not resolved. Germline V gene sequence: CDR1 MNHNY, CDR2 SVGAGI (reference sequence). The V and J ends lost 0 bases and 0 bases respectively, with 9 bases between them. The CDR3 has 16 amino acids. The CDR3 DNA sequence: TGTGCCAGCAGTTACTCCAGTCGCAGCTCCTACAATGAGCAGTTCTTC. Translation gives CASSYSSRSSYNEQFF.

This clone has more than one count but fewer than ten. V and J are TRBV9 and TRBJ2-1; the match to TRBD1 covers 7 bases. V lost 5 bases and J lost 6; bases outside the gene matches: 2. This CDR3 comprises 12 residues. Germline CDR1 SGDLS, CDR2 YYNGEE. The chain's CDR3 is CASRGQTNEQFF. In DNA form, the CDR3 reads TGTGCCAGCAGGGGACAGACCAATGAGCAGTTCTTC.

The chain joins TRBV20-1 to TRBJ2-3; TRBD2 is a possible D gene (5 bases). The germline V gene encodes CDR1 DFQATT and CDR2 SNEGSKA (reference sequence). V lost 3 bases, J lost 2 bases, and 9 bases lay in between. The CDR3 spans 13 residues. This CDR3 is CSASDYSTDTQYF. The DNA for the CDR3 is TGCAGTGCTAGTGACTATTCCACAGATACGCAGTATTTT.

This clone was counted between two and nine times. V is TRBV7-6 and J is TRBJ2-7; the D gene is possibly TRBD2 (5 bases). Deletions cut 1 base from V and 2 bases from J, with 12 bases between. Per the germline V gene, CDR1 is SGHVS and CDR2 is FNYEAQ. This CDR3 spans 15 amino acids. Written as DNA, the CDR3 is TGTGCCAGCAGCTTAGAGGCAGGACTCACCTACGAGCAGTACTTC. Encoded protein: CASSLEAGLTYEQYF.

The V gene is TRBV4-1, the J gene TRBJ1-2; D is undetermined. Germline V gives CDR1 MGHRA, CDR2 YSYEKL. Trimming shortened V by 4 bases and J by 4 bases, and 13 bases separated the two germline ends. This CDR3 contains 14 residues. CDR3 bases: TGCGCCAGCAGCCCCTCGAGGGATGGCTATGGCTACACCTTC. This encodes CASSPSRDGYGYTF.

CDR3 sequence reads: CASSEARTSGGTEQFF. DNA for the CDR3: TGTGCCAGCAGTGAAGCGCGGACTAGCGGGGGCACTGAGCAGTTCTTC. The chain carries TRBV6-1 and TRBJ2-1; 13 positions agree with TRBD2. The trim removed 0 bases at V and 9 bases at J, leaving 5 bases unmatched. The length of the CDR3 is 16 residues. Per the germline V gene, CDR1 is MNHNS and CDR2 is SASEGT.

This chain links TRBV20-1 with TRBJ2-3; possible D gene TRBD1, 6 bases. The germline V gene encodes CDR1 DFQATT and CDR2 SNEGSKA (reference sequence). Trimming took off 3 bases at V and 8 bases at J, with 12 bases between the two ends. CDR3 length: 12 amino acids. This CDR3 is CSASMGAATQYF. DNA for the CDR3: TGCAGTGCTAGTATGGGGGCTGCTACGCAGTATTTT.

This clone was recorded once. The chain is built from TRBV5-5 and TRBJ1-4; no clear D. The CDR3 extends over 15 amino acids. Germline-derived CDR1 and CDR2 are SGHKS and YYEKEE (reference sequence). V shed 0 bases and J shed 0 bases, with 6 bases lying between them. CDR3 region: CASSLVTATNEKLFF. CDR3 bases: TGTGCCAGCAGCTTGGTAACGGCAACTAATGAAAAACTGTTTTTT.

V usage is TRBV30 and J usage is TRBJ2-7; D might be TRBD1 (6 bases). There are 11 residues in the CDR3. The germline CDR1 and CDR2 sequences are GTSNPN and SVGIG (reference sequence). V lost 5 bases and J lost 5, with 10 bases in between. CDR3 residues: CAWQGYHEQYF. The CDR3 region has the DNA TGTGCCTGGCAGGGGTACCACGAGCAGTACTTC.

This clone has only one observation. DNA for the CDR3: TGTGCCAGCAGCGCCCGGGGGAACGCCTACAATGAGCAGTTCTTC. This codes for CASSARGNAYNEQFF. The chain carries TRBV9 and TRBJ2-1; weak D call: TRBD2 (6 bases). Trimming took 3 bases from V and 2 from J, leaving 12 bases between them. The CDR3 spans 15 residues. From germline, CDR1 is SGDLS and CDR2 YYNGEE. The entire variable domain, with the rest obtained from reference TRBV9 and TRBJ2-1, is as follows: DSGVTQTPKHLITATGQRVTLRCSPRSGDLSVYWYQQSLDQGLQFLIQYYNGEERAKGNILERFSAQQFPDLHSELNLSSLELGDSALYFCASSARGNAYNEQFFGPGTRLTVL.

The sample holds one count of this clone. The chain combines TRBV11-2 with TRBJ1-3, with no clear D. Germline values: CDR1 SGHAT, CDR2 FQNNGV. The CDR3 has 15 amino acids. The ends were cut back, 3 bases at V and 0 bases at J, with 9 bases in the middle. The CDR3 DNA follows: TGTGCCAGCAGCTTTGTTTCTCTCTCTGGAAACACCATATATTTT. Protein: CASSFVSLSGNTIYF.

This clone came up a few times. V and J are TRBV29-1 and TRBJ1-5, with D possibly matching TRBD1 (6 bases). The germline CDR1 and CDR2 sequences are SQVTM and ANQGSEA. The CDR3 length is 13 residues. V lost 7 bases and J 3 bases, leaving 13 bases between the germline ends. Here the CDR3 DNA reads TGCAGCGCTACTACAGGGACCAATCAGCCCCAGCATTTT. It codes for CSATTGTNQPQHF.

CDR3: CASSSGPLNQPQHF. The DNA of the CDR3 is TGTGCCAGCAGTTCTGGGCCTCTCAATCAGCCCCAGCATTTT. The chain uses TRBV6-2 or TRBV6-3 and TRBJ1-5; D gene uncertain. This CDR3 comprises 14 residues. Per germline, CDR1 MNHEY and CDR2 SVGEGT. Trimming took 4 bases from V and 3 from J, leaving 10 bases between them.

This clone was picked up a small number of times. This chain joins TRBV14 and TRBJ1-1, with 8 bases identical to TRBD1. Germline CDR1 and CDR2: SGHDN and FVKESK. This CDR3 is built from 16 residues. Unmatched junction bases numbered 12, after V lost 4 bases and J lost 5 bases. The chain's CDR3 is CASSPLDRAGGTEAFF. For the CDR3, the DNA is TGTGCCAGCAGCCCGTTGGACAGGGCAGGAGGGACTGAAGCTTTCTTT.

The CDR3 nucleotides are TGTGCCAGCAGCCCGACAGGGGGCCGAACTAATGAAAAACTGTTTTTT. It yields the protein CASSPTGGRTNEKLFF. J is TRBJ1-4 and V is TRBV7-9, with 10 positions matching TRBD1. The J segment lost 1 base and the V segment lost 5 bases, leaving 4 bases of the junction unmatched. The germline V gene encodes CDR1 SEHNR and CDR2 FQNEAQ (reference sequence). The CDR3 extends over 16 amino acids.

Only one count was recorded for this clone. This chain connects TRBV4-1 to TRBJ2-3; TRBD2 is a possible D gene (6 bases). The CDR3 length is 15 residues. The V gene lost 4 bases and the J gene lost 3 bases, with 14 bases spanning the gap. The germline V gene has CDR1 MGHRA and CDR2 YSYEKL. CDR3 DNA: TGCGCCAGCAGCCCTGACAGTCGGGAGACAGATACGCAGTATTTT. Its protein product is CASSPDSRETDTQYF.

The chain carries TRBV4-1 and TRBJ2-5; 7 nucleotides align to TRBD1. The trim removed 2 bases at V and 3 bases at J, leaving 3 bases unmatched. This CDR3 spans 14 amino acids. Germline-derived CDR1 and CDR2 are MGHRA and YSYEKL. CDR3 DNA: TGCGCCAGCAGCCAACTCACAGGGGAAGAGACCCAGTACTTC. Residues: CASSQLTGEETQYF.

The rearrangement links TRBV9 to TRBJ2-3; 9 positions match TRBD1. J lost 3 bases, V lost 0 bases, and 5 bases had no gene match. Germline CDR1 is SGDLS and CDR2 is YYNGEE. This CDR3 has 16 residues. CDR3 region: CASSVDGTGLTDTQYF. CDR3 coding DNA: TGTGCCAGCAGCGTAGACGGGACAGGGCTAACAGATACGCAGTATTTT. The variable domain in full, completed from reference TRBV9 and TRBJ2-3, reads DSGVTQTPKHLITATGQRVTLRCSPRSGDLSVYWYQQSLDQGLQFLIQYYNGEERAKGNILERFSAQQFPDLHSELNLSSLELGDSALYFCASSVDGTGLTDTQYFGPGTRLTVL.

In this sample, this clone turned up a few times. The chain combines TRBV2 with TRBJ2-5; 12 bases are shared with TRBD1. Per the germline V gene, CDR1 is SNHLY and CDR2 is FYNNEI. V dropped 6 bases and J dropped 7; count of bases not matched to a gene: 9. The CDR3 is 15 residues long. The CDR3 protein is CASRPGTGGPGTQYF. CDR3 coding DNA: TGTGCCAGCAGACCCGGGACAGGGGGCCCCGGGACCCAGTACTTC.